This record concerns one TCR beta chain sequence. The CDR3 runs to 15 residues. Germline V gene data show CDR1 as SGHNT and CDR2 as YYREEE (reference sequence). Trimming removed 4 bases from V and 2 bases from J, with 16 bases in between. The entry originates in a study of cytomegalovirus exposure and HLA in healthy donors. PCR was performed using 60 Vbeta and 13 Jbeta primers. Assay: immunoSEQ multiplex PCR; the TCRdb copy retains only in-frame clones and omits some. The profile covers roughly 180,000 clones, with about 80% appearing a single time and about 1.3% taken by the ten largest. The chain carries TRBV5-4 and TRBJ2-7, with D perhaps matching TRBD2 (6 bases). Sequencing was done on a sample of PBMCs. This TCR came from a man aged 30 to 39 in good health and CMV-seronegative. The CDR3 DNA sequence: TGTGCCAGCAGCGTAGGCGGGATTCGAGCCTACGAGCAGTACTTC. Translating gives CASSVGGIRAYEQYF.